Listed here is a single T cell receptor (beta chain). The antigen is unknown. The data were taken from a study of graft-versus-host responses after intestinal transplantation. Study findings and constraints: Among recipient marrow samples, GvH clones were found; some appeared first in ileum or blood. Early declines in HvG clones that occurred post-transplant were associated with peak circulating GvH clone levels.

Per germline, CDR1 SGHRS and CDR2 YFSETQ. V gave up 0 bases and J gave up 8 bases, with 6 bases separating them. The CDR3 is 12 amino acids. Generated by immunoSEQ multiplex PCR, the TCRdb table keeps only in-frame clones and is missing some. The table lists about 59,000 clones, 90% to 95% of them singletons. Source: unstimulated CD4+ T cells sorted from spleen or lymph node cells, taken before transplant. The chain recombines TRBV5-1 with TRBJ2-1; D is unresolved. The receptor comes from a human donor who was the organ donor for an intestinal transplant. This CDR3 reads CASSLGRDEQFF. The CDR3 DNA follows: TGCGCCAGCAGCTTGGGTCGGGATGAGCAGTTCTTC. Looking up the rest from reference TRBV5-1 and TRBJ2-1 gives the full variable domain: KAGVTQTPRYLIKTRGQQVTLSCSPISGHRSVSWYQQTPGQGLQFLFEYFSETQRNKGNFPGRFSGRQFSNSRSEMNVSTLELGDSALYLCASSLGRDEQFFGPGTRLTVL.